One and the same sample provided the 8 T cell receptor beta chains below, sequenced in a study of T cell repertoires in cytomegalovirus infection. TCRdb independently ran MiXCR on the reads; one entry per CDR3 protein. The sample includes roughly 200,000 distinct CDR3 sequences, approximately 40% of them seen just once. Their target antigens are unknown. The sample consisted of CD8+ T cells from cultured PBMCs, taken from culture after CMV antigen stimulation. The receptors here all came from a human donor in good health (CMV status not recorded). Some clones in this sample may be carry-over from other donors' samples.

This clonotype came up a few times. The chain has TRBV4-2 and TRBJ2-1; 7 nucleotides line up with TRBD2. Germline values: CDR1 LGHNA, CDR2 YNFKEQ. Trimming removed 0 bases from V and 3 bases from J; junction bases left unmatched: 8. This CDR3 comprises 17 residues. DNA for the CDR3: TGTGCCAGCAGCCAAGATCCCAACAGCGGGGACTACAATGAGCAGTTCTTC. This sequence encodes CASSQDPNSGDYNEQFF.

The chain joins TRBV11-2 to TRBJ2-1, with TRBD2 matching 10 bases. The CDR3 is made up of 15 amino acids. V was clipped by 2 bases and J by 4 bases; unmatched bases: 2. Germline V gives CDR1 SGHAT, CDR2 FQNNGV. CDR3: CASSLLAGVYNEQFF. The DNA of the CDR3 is TGTGCCAGCAGCTTACTAGCGGGGGTATACAATGAGCAGTTCTTC.

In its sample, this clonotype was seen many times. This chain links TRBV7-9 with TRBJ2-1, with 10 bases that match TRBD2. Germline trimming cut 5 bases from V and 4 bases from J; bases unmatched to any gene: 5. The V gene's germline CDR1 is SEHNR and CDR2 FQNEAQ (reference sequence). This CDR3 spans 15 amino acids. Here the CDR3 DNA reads TGTGCCAGCAGCCCCACTAGCGGGGAATACAATGAGCAGTTCTTC. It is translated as CASSPTSGEYNEQFF.

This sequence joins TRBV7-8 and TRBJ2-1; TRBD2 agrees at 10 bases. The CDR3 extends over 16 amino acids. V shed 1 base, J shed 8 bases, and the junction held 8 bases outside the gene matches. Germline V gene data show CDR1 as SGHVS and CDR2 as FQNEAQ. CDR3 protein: CASSLEGASGSDEQFF. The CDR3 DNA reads TGTGCCAGCAGCTTAGAGGGGGCTAGCGGGAGCGATGAGCAGTTCTTC. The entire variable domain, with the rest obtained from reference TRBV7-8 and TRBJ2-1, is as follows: GAGVSQSPRYKVAKRGQDVALRCDPISGHVSLFWYQQALGQGPEFLTYFQNEAQLDKSGLPSDRFFAERPEGSVSTLKIQRTQQEDSAVYLCASSLEGASGSDEQFFGPGTRLTVL.

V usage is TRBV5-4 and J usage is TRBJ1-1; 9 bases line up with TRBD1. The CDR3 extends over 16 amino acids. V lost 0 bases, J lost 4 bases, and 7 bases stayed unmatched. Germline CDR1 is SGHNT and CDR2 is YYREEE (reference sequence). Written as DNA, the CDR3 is TGTGCCAGCAGCTTGGGTCCGACAGGGGGGCCCACTGAAGCTTTCTTT. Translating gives CASSLGPTGGPTEAFF.

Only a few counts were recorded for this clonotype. CDR3 sequence reads: CAISEPERGYGYTF. The CDR3 nucleotides are TGTGCCATCAGTGAGCCCGAGAGGGGGTATGGCTACACCTTC. The gene calls are TRBV10-3 and TRBJ1-2, with D possibly TRBD1 on 6 matching bases. The CDR3 extends over 14 amino acids. Trimming took off 2 bases at V and 5 bases at J, with 12 bases between the two ends. Germline CDR1 is ENHRY and CDR2 is SYGVKD.

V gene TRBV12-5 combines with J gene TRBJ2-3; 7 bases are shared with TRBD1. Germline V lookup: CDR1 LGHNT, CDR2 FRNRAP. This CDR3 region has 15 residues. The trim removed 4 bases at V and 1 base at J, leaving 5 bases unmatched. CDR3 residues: CASGYDQGGTDTQYF. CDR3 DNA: TGTGCTAGTGGTTACGATCAGGGGGGCACAGATACGCAGTATTTT.

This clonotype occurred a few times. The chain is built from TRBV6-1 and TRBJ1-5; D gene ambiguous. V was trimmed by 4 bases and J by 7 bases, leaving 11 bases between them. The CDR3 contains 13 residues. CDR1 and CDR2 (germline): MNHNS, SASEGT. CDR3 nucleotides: TGTGCCAGCAGTGGTTCGGAAGGACAGCCCCAGCATTTT. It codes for CASSGSEGQPQHF.